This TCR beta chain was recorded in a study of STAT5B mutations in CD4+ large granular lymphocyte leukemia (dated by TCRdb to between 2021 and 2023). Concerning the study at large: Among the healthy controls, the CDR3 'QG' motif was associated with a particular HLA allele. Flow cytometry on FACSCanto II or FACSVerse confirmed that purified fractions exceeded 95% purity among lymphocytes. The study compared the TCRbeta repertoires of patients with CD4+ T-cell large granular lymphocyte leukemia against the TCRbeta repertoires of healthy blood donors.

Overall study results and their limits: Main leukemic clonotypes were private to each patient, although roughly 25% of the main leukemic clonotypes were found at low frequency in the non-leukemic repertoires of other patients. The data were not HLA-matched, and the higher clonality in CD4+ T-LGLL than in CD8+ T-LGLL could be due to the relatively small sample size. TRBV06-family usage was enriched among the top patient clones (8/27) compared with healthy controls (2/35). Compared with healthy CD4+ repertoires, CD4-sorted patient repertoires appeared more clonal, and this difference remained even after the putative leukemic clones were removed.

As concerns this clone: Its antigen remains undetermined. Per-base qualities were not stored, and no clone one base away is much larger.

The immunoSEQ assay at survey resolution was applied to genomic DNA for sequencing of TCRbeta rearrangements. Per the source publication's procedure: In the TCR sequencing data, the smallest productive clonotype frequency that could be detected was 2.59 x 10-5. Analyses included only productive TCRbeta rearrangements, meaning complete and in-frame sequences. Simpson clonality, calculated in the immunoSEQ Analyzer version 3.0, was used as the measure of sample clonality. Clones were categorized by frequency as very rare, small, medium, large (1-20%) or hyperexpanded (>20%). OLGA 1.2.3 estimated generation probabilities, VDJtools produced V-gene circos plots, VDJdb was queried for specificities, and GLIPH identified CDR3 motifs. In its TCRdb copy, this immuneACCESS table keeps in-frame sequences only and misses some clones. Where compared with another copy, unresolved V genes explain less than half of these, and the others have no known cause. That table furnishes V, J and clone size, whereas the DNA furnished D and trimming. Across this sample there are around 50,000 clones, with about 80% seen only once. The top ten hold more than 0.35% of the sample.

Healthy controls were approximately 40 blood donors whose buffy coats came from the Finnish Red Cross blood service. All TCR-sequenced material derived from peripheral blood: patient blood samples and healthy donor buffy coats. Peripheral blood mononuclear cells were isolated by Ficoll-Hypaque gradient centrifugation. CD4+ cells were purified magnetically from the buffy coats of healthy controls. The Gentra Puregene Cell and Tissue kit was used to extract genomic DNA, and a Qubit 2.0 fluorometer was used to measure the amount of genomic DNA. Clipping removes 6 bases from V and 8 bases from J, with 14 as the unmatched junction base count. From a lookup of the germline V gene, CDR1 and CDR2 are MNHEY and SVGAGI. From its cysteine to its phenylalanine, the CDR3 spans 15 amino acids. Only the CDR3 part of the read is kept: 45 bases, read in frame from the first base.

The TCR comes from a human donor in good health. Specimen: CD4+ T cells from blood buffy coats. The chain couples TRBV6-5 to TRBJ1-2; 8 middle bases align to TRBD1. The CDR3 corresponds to CASRGQGGIFGGYTF. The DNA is TGTGCCAGCAGAGGACAGGGTGGGATATTCGGGGGCTACACCTTC.